The following is a T cell receptor (beta chain) sequence with its context. Trimming took 0 bases from V and 8 from J, leaving 15 bases between them. This CDR3 has 15 amino acids. Germline V CDR1 and CDR2: SGDLS, YYNGEE. Sequenced by immunoSEQ multiplex PCR; TCRdb stores in-frame clones only, minus some. The data hold tens of thousands of clones, with approximately 87% observed a single time. This specimen belongs to a study of technical replicates of blood from several donors. The V and J genes are TRBV9 and TRBJ2-1, with a tentative D call TRBD2 (6 bases). The specimen was PBMCs. The source is a human donor in good health. Some clones in this sample may be carry-over from other donors' samples. The CDR3 sequence is CASSVDAPEGDEQFF. CDR3 sequence (DNA): TGTGCCAGCAGCGTAGATGCGCCGGAGGGCGATGAGCAGTTCTTC.